Listed here is a single T cell receptor (beta chain). The antigen is undetermined. The CDR3 end lies 3 residues beyond the end of the read and is filled in from the germline J gene. Profiled with immunoSEQ multiplex PCR; TCRdb holds only in-frame clones, not every one. Its table lists about 20,000 clones. The data belong to a study of T cells in women clearing cervical HPV infection. Study in general: Cases' blood sampling followed lesion detection by median around 160 days (90 to 200).

V was shortened by 4 bases and J by 5 bases, with 20 bases between the two germline ends. Germline loops: CDR1 MDHEN, CDR2 SYDVKM. This CDR3 has 16 residues. Study-level points and caveats: A classifier using richness and V gene abundances reached an AUC of over 0.75.

Material for sequencing was blood buffy coat. The TCR sequence derives from a woman aged 18 to 75 with a cervical HPV16 infection that either progressed to CIN3+ or cleared (not recorded which). The chain has TRBV28 and TRBJ2-5; maybe TRBD1 (6 bases). The part of the CDR3 DNA that was read is TGTGCCAGCAGTTGGGAAAGAGGACAGTATGGGGAGACC. It encodes CASSWERGQYGET. The entire CDR3 sequence reads CASSWERGQYGETQYF.